The source of this T cell receptor beta chain is a study of response to subunit inactivated influenza vaccine (dated by TCRdb to the late 2010s). Background on the whole study: To follow how T cells responded to a trivalent subunit inactivated influenza vaccine, the researchers relied on deep quantitative profiling of the T cell receptor repertoire.

The library came from RT-PCR. These reads were obtained on an Illumina HiSeq 2500. TCRdb redid the processing of the public reads, applying fastp at Q25 and MiXCR, and retained in-frame beta chains. CDR3 protein sequences are deduplicated, and each keeps its most common genes and DNA. This sample lists hundreds of thousands of distinct CDR3 sequences; roughly 9.7% were detected once. The top ten constitute 10% to 15% of the sample. Taken with the paper, the label for time point translates to: approximately 40 days after influenza vaccine administration. Sequences SNHLY (CDR1) and FYNNEI (CDR2) are obtained from the germline V gene. The CDR3 spans 15 residues, from the cysteine through the phenylalanine. Left in the record is the CDR3 DNA by itself, 45 bases read in frame from the first base. Between the V and J ends, shortened by 2 bases and 4 bases respectively, the junction contains 11 bases. Paper-wide results and their limitations: According to the authors, only a limited number of new T cells may be recruited by each seasonal influenza vaccination.

This clonotype was observed a handful of times. Its antigen is not yet known. No base qualities exist here, and no much larger clone lies one base off it. The TCR sequence derives from a man aged 45-65 years who received an inactivated influenza vaccine. Donor details come from another sample of the same person, matched by shared clones. This sample comprised PBMCs from blood, obtained about 40 days after vaccination. Recombination connected TRBV2 to TRBJ1-4; the D gene is perhaps TRBD1, from 5 matching bases. CDR3 sequence: CASSELGAFNEKLFF. The DNA is TGTGCCAGCAGTGAACTAGGGGCGTTTAATGAAAAACTGTTTTTT.